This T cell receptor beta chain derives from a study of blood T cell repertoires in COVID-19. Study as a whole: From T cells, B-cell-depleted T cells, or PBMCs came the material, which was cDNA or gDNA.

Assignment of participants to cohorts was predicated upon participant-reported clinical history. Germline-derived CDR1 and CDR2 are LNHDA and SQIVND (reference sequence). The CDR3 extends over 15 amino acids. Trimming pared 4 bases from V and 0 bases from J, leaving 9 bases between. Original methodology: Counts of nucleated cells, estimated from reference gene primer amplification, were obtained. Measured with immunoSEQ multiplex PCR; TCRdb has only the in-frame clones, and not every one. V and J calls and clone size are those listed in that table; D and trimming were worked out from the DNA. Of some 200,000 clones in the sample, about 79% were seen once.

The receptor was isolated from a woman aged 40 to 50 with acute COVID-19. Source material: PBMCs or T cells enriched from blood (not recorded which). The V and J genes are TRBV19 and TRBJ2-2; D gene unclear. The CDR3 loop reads CASSTIRTNTGELFF. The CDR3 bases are TGTGCCAGTAGTACAATCAGAACGAACACCGGGGAGCTGTTTTTT.